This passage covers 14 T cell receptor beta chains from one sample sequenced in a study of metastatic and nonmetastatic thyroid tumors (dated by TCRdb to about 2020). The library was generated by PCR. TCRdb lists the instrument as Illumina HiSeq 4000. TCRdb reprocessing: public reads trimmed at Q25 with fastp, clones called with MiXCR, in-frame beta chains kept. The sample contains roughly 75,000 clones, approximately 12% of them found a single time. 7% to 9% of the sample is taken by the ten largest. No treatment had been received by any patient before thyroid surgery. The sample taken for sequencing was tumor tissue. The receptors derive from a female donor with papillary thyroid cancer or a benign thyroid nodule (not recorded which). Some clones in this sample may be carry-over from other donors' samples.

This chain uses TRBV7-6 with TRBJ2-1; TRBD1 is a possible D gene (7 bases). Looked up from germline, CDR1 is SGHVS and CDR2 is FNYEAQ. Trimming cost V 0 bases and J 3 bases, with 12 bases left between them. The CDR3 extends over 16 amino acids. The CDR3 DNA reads TGTGCCAGCAGCTTAGCGCTCCAGGGGGGCTACAATGAGCAGTTCTTC. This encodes CASSLALQGGYNEQFF.

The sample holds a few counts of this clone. The CDR3 DNA follows: TGTGCCAGCAGTTGGAGACTAGCGGGGCCCTACGAGCAGTACTTC. Translating it yields CASSWRLAGPYEQYF. The gene calls are TRBV6-2 or TRBV6-3 and TRBJ2-7; the match to TRBD2 covers 11 bases. Germline V gene lookup returns CDR1 MNHEY and CDR2 SVGEGT. There are 15 residues in the CDR3. The trim removed 4 bases at V and 2 bases at J, leaving 4 bases unmatched.

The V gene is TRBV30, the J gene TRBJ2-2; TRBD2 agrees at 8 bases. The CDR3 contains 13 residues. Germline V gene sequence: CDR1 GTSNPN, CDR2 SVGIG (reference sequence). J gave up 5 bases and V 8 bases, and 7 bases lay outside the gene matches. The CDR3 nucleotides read TGTGCCCGAAATCAGCGGGGGACCGGGGAGCTGTTTTTT. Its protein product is CARNQRGTGELFF.

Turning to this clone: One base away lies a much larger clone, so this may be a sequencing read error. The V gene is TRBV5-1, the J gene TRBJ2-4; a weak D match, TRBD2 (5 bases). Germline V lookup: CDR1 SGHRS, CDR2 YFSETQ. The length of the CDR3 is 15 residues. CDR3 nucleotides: TGCGCCAGCAGATTGGGCGGGTTCGGAAAAAACATTCAGTACTTC. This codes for CASRLGGFGKNIQYF.

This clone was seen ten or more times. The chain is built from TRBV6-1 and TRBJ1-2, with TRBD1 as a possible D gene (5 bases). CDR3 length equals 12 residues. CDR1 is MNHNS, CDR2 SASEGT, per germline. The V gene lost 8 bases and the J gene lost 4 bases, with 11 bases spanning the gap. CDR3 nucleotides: TGTGCCAGCCGGGGGAGTTCCTATGGCTACACCTTC. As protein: CASRGSSYGYTF.

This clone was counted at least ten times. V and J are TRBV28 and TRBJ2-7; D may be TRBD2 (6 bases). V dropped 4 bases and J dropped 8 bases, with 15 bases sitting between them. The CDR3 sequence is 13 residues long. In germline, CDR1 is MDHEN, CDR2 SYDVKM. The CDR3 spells CASSSGEGKKQYF. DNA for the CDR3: TGTGCCAGCAGTTCGGGGGAAGGAAAGAAGCAGTACTTC. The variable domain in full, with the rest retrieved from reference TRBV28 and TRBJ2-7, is DVKVTQSSRYLVKRTGEKVFLECVQDMDHENMFWYRQDPGLGLRLIYFSYDVKMKEKGDIPEGYSVSREKKERFSLILESASTNQTSMYLCASSSGEGKKQYFGPGTRLTVT.

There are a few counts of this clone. CDR3 region: CASSQETSYNSPLHF. The CDR3 DNA reads as TGCGCCAGCAGCCAAGAGACCTCCTATAATTCACCCCTCCACTTT. The rearrangement joins TRBV4-1 to TRBJ1-6; D not certain. The CDR3 runs 15 residues. The V end lost 0 bases, the J end lost 0 bases, and 3 bases lay between the germline ends. Germline loops: CDR1 MGHRA, CDR2 YSYEKL.

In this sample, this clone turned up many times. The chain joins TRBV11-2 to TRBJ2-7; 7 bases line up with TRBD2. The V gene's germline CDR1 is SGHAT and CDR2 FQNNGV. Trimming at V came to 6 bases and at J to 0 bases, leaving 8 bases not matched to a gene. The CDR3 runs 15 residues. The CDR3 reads CASRPAGGSSYEQYF. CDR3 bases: TGTGCCAGCAGACCCGCGGGCGGGAGCTCCTACGAGCAGTACTTC.

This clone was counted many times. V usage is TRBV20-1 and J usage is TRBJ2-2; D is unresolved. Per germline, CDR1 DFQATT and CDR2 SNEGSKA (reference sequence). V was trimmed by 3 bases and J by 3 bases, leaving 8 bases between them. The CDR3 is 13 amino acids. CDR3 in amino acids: CSASDGYTGELFF. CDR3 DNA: TGCAGTGCTAGCGATGGATACACCGGGGAGCTGTTTTTT.

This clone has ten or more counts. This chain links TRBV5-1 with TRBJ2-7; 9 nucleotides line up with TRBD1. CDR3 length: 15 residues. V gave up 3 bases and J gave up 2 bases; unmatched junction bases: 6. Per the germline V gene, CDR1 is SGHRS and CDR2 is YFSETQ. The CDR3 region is CASSWGTGSTYEQYF. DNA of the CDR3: TGCGCCAGCAGCTGGGGGACAGGGTCTACCTACGAGCAGTACTTC.

The CDR3, as DNA: TGTGCCTGGAGTCGACTTAACAGGGATGGTGGCTACACCTTC. Amino acid sequence: CAWSRLNRDGGYTF. This sequence joins TRBV30 and TRBJ1-2; the D gene is possibly TRBD1 (6 bases). Trimming took 2 bases from V and 7 from J, leaving 17 bases between them. CDR3 length equals 14 residues. Germline values: CDR1 GTSNPN, CDR2 SVGIG (reference sequence).

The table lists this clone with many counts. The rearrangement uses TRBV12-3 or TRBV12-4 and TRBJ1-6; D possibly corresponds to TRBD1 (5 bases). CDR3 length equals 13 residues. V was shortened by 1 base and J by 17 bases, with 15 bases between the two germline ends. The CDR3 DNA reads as TGTGCCAGCAGTTTAGGGACACCCGATGGAGTCCACTTT. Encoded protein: CASSLGTPDGVHF.

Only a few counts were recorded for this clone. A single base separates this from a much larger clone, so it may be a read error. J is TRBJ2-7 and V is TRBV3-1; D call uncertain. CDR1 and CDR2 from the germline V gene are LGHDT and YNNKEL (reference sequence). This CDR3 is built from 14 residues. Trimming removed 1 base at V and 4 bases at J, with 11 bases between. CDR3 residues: CASSQGVVSYEQYF. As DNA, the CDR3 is TGTGCCAGCAGCCAAGGGGTCGTTTCGTACGAGCAGTACTTC.

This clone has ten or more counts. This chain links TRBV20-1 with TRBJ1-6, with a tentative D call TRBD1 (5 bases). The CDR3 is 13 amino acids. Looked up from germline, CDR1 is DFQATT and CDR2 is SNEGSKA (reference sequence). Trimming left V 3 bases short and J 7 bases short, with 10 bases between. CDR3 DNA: TGCAGTGCTAGGGGGGTGAGGAATTCACCCCTCCACTTT. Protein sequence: CSARGVRNSPLHF.